This TCR beta chain was recovered during a study of vaccination and CD4 T cells after COVID-19. Study-wide context: Median time from COVID diagnosis to post-COVID sampling was 101 days (35 to 161).

The CDR3 is 14 residues long. V was pared by 3 bases and J by 3 bases, with 14 bases between. CDR1 is DFQATT and CDR2 is SNEGSKA in the germline V gene (reference sequence). Treatment indicated: approximately 11-day PBMC culture with coronavirus spike peptide pools or control peptides (ViraFEST assay). Cultured CD4+ T-cell DNA underwent Oncomine TCR Beta short-read sequencing. In this case, cultured CD4+ T cells provided the extracted genomic DNA. Using its own MiXCR run on the PCR reads, TCRdb lists one record per CDR3 protein. The repertoire holds 3,500 to 4,500 distinct CDR3 sequences, with 15% as singletons. This clonotype is categorized as medium-sized. Its target is unknown. Study-level results: Within the convalescent patients, a median around 90% of the SARS-CoV-2-reactive clones were ones that appeared only post-vaccination. The authors studied relatively few convalescent patients and analyzed no early post-infection timepoints.

The V and J genes are TRBV20-1 and TRBJ2-5; possibly TRBD2 for D (6 bases). The sequencing input was CD4+ T cells from blood, cultured in vitro. The receptor's source is a human donor who had recovered from COVID-19. The CDR3 sequence: CSASPFGGEETQYF. CDR3 nucleotides: TGCAGTGCTAGCCCCTTCGGAGGGGAAGAGACCCAGTACTTC.